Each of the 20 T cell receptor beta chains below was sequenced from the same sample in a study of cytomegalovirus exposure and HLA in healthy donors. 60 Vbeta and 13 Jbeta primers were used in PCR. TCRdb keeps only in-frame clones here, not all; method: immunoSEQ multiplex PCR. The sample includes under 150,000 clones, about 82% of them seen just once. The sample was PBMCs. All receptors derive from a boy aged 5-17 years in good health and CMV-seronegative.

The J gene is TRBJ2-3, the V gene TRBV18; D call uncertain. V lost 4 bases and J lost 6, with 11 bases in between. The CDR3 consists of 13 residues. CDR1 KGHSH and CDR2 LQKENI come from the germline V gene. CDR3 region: CASSHSRVDTQYF. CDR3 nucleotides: TGTGCCAGCTCACATTCCCGAGTGGATACGCAGTATTTT.

The CDR3 DNA is TGTGCCATCAGTGGTAATAGCGGGAGGCCCCCCTACGAGCAGTACTTC. Translated: CAISGNSGRPPYEQYF. The chain recombines TRBV10-3 with TRBJ2-7, with 10 bases identical to TRBD2. In germline, CDR1 is ENHRY, CDR2 SYGVKD. Trimming removed 4 bases from V and 2 bases from J; junction bases left unmatched: 8. This CDR3 contains 16 residues.

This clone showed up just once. CDR3 amino acids: CASEGTGAGSTDTQYF. The CDR3 bases are TGCGCCAGCGAAGGGACCGGGGCGGGATCCACAGATACGCAGTATTTT. The chain joins TRBV4-1 to TRBJ2-3; weak D call: TRBD2 (6 bases). This CDR3 spans 16 amino acids. The germline V and J ends were trimmed by 8 bases and 2 bases, with 20 bases remaining between them. Germline V gene data show CDR1 as MGHRA and CDR2 as YSYEKL.

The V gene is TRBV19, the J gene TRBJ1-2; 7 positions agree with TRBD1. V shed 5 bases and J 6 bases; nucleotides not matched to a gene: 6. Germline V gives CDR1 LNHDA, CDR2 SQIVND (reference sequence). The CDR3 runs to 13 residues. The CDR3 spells CASSADRVDGYTF. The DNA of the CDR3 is TGTGCCAGTAGTGCAGACAGGGTTGATGGCTACACCTTC.

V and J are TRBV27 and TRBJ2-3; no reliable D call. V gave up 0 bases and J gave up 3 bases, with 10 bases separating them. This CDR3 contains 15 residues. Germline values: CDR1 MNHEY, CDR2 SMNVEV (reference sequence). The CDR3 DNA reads TGTGCCAGCAGTTTATCCGGCCTAGAAACAGATACGCAGTATTTT. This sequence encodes CASSLSGLETDTQYF.

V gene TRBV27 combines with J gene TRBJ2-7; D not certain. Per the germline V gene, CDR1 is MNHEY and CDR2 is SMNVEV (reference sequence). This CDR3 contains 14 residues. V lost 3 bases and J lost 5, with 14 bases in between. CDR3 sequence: CASSFGAPTHEQYF. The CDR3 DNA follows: TGTGCCAGCAGTTTTGGAGCCCCGACCCACGAGCAGTACTTC.

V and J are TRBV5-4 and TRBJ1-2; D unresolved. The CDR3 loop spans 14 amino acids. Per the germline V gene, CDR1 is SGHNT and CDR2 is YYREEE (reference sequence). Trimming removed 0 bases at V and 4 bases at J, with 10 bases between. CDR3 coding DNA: TGTGCCAGCAGCTTGGGGAGTGGAACCTATGGCTACACCTTC. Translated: CASSLGSGTYGYTF.

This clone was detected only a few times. The DNA for the CDR3 is TGTGCCAGCAGCTCCACTCGAGGGGAGCTGTTTTTT. This gives the protein CASSSTRGELFF. The chain recombines TRBV7-3 with TRBJ2-2; unclear D gene. The V gene's germline CDR1 is SGHTA and CDR2 FQGTGA. V lost 4 bases, J lost 8 bases, and 8 bases lay in between. This CDR3 has 12 amino acids.

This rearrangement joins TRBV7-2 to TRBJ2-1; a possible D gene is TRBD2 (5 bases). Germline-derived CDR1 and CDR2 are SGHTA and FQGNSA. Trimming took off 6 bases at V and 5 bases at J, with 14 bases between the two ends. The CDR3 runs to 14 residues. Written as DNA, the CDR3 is TGTGCCAGCAGGACACGAGGGCTCAACAATGAGCAGTTCTTC. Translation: CASRTRGLNNEQFF.

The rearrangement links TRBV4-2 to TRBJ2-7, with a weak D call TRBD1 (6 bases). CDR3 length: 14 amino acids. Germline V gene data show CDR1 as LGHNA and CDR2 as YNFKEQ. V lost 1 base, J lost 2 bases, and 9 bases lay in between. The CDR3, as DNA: TGTGCCAGCAGCCAAGGCCAGGGGACCTACGAGCAGTACTTC. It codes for CASSQGQGTYEQYF.

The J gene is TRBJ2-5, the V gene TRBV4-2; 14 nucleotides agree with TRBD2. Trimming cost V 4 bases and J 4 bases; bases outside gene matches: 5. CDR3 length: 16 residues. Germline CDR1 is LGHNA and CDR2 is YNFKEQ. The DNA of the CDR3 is TGTGCCAGCAGCCCAGGACTAGCGGGAGGCCGAGAGACCCAGTACTTC. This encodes CASSPGLAGGRETQYF.

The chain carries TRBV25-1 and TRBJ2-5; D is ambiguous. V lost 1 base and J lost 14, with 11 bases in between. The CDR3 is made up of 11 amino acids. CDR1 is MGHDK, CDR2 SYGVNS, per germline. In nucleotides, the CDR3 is TGTGCCAGCAGTGAATTTGTGCAGGCCTACTTC. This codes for CASSEFVQAYF.

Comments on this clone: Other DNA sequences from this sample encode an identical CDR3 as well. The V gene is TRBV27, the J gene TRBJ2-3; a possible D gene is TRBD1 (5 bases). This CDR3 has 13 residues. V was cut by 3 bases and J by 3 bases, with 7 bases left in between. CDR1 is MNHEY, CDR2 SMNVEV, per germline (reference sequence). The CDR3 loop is CASSLGPTDTQYF. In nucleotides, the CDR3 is TGTGCCAGCAGTTTGGGGCCGACAGATACGCAGTATTTT.

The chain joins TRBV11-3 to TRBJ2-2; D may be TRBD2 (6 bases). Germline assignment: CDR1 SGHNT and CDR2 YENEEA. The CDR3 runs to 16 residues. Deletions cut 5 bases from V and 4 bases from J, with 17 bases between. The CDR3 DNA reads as TGTGCCAGCAGCCCAGGTGGCGGGAAGGGCACCGGGGAGCTGTTTTTT. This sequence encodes CASSPGGGKGTGELFF.

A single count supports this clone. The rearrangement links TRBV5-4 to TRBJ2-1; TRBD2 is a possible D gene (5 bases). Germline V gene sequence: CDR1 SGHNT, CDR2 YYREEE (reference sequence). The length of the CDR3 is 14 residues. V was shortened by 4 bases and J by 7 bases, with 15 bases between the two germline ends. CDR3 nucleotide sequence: TGTGCCAGCAGCCTCCCGGGGTTTGGGAATGAGCAGTTCTTC. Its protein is CASSLPGFGNEQFF.

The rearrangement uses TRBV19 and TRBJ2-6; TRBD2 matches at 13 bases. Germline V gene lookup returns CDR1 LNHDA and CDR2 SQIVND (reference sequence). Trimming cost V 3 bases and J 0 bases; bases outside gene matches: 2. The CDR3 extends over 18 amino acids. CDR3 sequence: CASSIRLAGGSGANVLTF. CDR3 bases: TGTGCCAGTAGTATTAGACTAGCGGGGGGCTCTGGGGCCAACGTCCTGACTTTC.

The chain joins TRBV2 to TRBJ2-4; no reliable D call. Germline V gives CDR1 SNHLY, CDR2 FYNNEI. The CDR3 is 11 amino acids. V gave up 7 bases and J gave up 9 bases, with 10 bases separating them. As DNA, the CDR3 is TGTGCCAGCATCGAGGAGAGCATTCAGTACTTC. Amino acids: CASIEESIQYF.

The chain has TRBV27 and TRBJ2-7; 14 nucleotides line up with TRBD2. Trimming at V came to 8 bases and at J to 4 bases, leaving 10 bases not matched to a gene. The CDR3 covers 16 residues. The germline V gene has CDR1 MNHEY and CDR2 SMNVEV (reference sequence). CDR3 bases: TGTGCCAGCTACGGACTAGCGGGAGGAGGGGTGTACGAGCAGTACTTC. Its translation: CASYGLAGGGVYEQYF.

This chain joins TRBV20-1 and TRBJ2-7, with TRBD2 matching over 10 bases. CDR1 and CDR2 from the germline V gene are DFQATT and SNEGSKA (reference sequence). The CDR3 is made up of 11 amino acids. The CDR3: CSLAGAYEQYF. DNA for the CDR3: TGCAGCCTAGCGGGAGCCTACGAGCAGTACTTC.

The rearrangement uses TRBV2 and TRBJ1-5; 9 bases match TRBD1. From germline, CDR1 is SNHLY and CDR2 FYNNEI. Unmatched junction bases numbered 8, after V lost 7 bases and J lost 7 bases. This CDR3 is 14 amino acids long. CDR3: CASIPDRGNQPQHF. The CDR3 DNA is TGTGCCAGCATCCCGGACAGGGGAAACCAGCCCCAGCATTTT.